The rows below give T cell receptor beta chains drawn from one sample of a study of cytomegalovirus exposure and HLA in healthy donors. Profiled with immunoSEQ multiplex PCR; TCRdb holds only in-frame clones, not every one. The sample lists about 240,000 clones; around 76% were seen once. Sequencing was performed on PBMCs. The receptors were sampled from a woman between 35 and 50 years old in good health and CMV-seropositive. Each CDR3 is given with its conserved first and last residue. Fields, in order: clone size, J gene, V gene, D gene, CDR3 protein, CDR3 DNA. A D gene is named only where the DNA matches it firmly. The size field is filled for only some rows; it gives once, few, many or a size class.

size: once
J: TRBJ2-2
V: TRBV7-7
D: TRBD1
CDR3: CASSLTTGANTGELFF
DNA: TGTGCTAGCAGCTTAACGACAGGGGCGAACACCGGGGAGCTGTTTTTT

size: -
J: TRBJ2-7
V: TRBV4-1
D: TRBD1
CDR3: CASSQDRFPRDSSYEQYF
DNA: TGCGCCAGCAGCCAAGATCGATTCCCACGGGACAGCTCCTACGAGCAGTACTTC

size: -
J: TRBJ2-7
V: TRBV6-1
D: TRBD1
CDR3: CASSLGTGKYEQYF
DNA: TGTGCCAGCAGCCTCGGGACAGGAAAGTACGAGCAGTACTTC

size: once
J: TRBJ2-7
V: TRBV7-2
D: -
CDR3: CASSLTGLGAYEQYF
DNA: TGTGCCAGCAGCTTAACAGGGCTGGGGGCCTACGAGCAGTACTTC

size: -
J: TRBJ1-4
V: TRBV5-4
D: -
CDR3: CASSLAGRADEKLFF
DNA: TGTGCCAGCAGCTTGGCCGGGAGGGCAGACGAAAAACTGTTTTTT

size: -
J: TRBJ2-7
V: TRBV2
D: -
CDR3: CASSRLVRYEQYF
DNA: TGTGCCAGCAGTCGACTAGTACGCTACGAGCAGTACTTC

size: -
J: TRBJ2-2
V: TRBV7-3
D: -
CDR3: CASSASAGPNTGELFF
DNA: TGTGCCAGCAGCGCGAGTGCGGGGCCGAACACCGGGGAGCTGTTTTTT

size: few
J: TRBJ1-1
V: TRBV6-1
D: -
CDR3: CASSDPGLTEAFF
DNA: TGTGCCAGCAGTGACCCGGGACTCACTGAAGCTTTCTTT

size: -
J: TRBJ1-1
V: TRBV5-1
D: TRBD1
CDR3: CASSKQGAGSSEAFF
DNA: TGCGCCAGCAGCAAACAGGGGGCTGGGTCATCTGAAGCTTTCTTT

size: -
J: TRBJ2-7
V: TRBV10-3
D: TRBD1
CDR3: CAISERTGYEQYF
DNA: TGTGCCATCAGTGAACGGACAGGCTACGAGCAGTACTTC

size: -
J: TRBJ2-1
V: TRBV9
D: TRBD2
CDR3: CASSVRTSSDNEQFF
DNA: TGTGCCAGCAGCGTACGGACTAGCTCCGACAATGAGCAGTTCTTC

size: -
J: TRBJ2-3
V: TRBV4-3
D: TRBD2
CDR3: CASSQDRGDSTDTQYF
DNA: TGCGCCAGCAGCCAAGACCGGGGGGATAGCACAGATACGCAGTATTTT

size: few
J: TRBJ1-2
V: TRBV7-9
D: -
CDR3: CASSPDRISYGYTF
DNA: TGTGCCAGCAGCCCCGACAGGATTTCCTATGGCTACACCTTC

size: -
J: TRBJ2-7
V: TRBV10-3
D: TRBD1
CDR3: CASSPRDRGSYEQYF
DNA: TGTGCCAGCAGTCCTCGGGACAGGGGGTCCTACGAGCAGTACTTC

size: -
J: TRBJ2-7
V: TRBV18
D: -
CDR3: CASSPIQGGSYEQYF
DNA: TGTGCCAGCTCACCAATCCAGGGGGGCTCCTACGAGCAGTACTTC

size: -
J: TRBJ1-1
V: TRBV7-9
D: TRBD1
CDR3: CASSQNRGEAFF
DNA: TGTGCCAGCAGCCAGAACAGGGGCGAAGCTTTCTTT

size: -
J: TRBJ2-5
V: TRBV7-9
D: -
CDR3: CASSPLQETQYF
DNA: TGTGCCAGCAGCCCCCTCCAAGAGACCCAGTACTTC

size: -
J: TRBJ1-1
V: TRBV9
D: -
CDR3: CASSVGQLNTEAFF
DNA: TGTGCCAGCAGCGTCGGACAGCTCAACACTGAAGCTTTCTTT

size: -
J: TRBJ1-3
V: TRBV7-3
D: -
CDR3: CASSPTGYSGNTIYF
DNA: TGTGCCAGCAGCCCGACGGGATACTCTGGAAACACCATATATTTT

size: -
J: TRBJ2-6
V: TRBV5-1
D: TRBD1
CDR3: CASSLVQGVHSGANVLTF
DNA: TGCGCCAGCAGCTTGGTGCAGGGGGTACACTCAGGGGCCAACGTCCTGACTTTC

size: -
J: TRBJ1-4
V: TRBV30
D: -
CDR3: CAWSMQAEKLFF
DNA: TGTGCCTGGAGTATGCAGGCAGAAAAACTGTTTTTT

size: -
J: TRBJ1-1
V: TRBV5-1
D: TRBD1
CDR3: CASTSTGGGDEAFF
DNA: TGCGCCAGCACCTCGACAGGGGGTGGTGATGAAGCTTTCTTT

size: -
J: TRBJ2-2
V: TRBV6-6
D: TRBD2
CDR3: CASSLTSGKTGELFF
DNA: TGTGCCAGCAGTTTGACTAGCGGGAAAACCGGGGAGCTGTTTTTT

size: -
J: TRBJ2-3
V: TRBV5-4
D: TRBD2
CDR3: CASSLEASGITDTQYF
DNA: TGTGCCAGCAGCTTGGAGGCTAGCGGAATCACAGATACGCAGTATTTT